A single sample is the source of the 8 T cell receptor beta chains below, sequenced in a study of shared clonotypes between healthy human individuals. TCRdb keeps only in-frame clones here, not all; method: immunoSEQ multiplex PCR. The data show 1 million to 1.2 million clones, 60% to 85% seen once. The sample consisted of memory CD4+ T cells from PBMCs. Sample subset: CD45RA-negative fraction. These TCRs come from a man in his late teens or twenties in good health. Some clones in this sample may be carry-over from other donors' samples.

The chain recombines TRBV4-2 with TRBJ2-3, with 7 bases fitting TRBD2. CDR1 is LGHNA and CDR2 is YNFKEQ in the germline V gene. V lost 0 bases to trimming and J lost 0 bases; unmatched junction nucleotides: 6. This CDR3 region has 17 residues. CDR3 DNA: TGTGCCAGCAGCCAAGACGGGCGGGAGCGAAGCACAGATACGCAGTATTTT. It codes for CASSQDGRERSTDTQYF.

This clone was observed once. DNA of the CDR3: TGTGCCAGCGGAGCTAGCGGGTCCTCTGCGCAGTATTTT. Amino acids: CASGASGSSAQYF. The chain is built from TRBV2 and TRBJ2-3; 8 bases match TRBD2. CDR1 and CDR2 from the germline V gene are SNHLY and FYNNEI. The junction had 11 bases not matched to a gene; V was cut back by 8 bases and J by 10 bases. The CDR3 spans 13 residues.

J is TRBJ2-1 and V is TRBV4-3; 7 bases align to TRBD2. The germline CDR1 and CDR2 sequences are LGHNA and YSLEER. The V and J ends lost 0 bases and 3 bases, in that order; junction bases with no gene match: 14. This CDR3 contains 19 residues. The DNA for the CDR3 is TGCGCCAGCAGCCAAGACATTTTTTCAGGACTAGACGACTACAATGAGCAGTTCTTC. Amino acid sequence: CASSQDIFSGLDDYNEQFF.

This chain uses TRBV4-2 with TRBJ1-3, with D possibly TRBD1 on 5 matching bases. The V gene lost 5 bases and the J gene lost 3 bases, with 8 bases spanning the gap. The CDR3 covers 13 residues. Per the germline V gene, CDR1 is LGHNA and CDR2 is YNFKEQ. The CDR3 reads CASSSDNGNTIYF. In nucleotides, the CDR3 is TGTGCCAGCAGCTCGGACAATGGAAACACCATATATTTT.

In its sample, this clone was seen many times. Other nucleotide sequences from this sample produce the same CDR3. CDR3 DNA sequence: TGTGCCAGCAGTTCCTACACAGATACGCAGTATTTT. Translating it yields CASSSYTDTQYF. This sequence joins TRBV28 and TRBJ2-3, with D hard to call. The length of the CDR3 is 12 residues. Germline V gene sequence: CDR1 MDHEN, CDR2 SYDVKM. Trimming took 4 bases from V and 2 from J, leaving 4 bases between them.

The rearrangement uses TRBV7-2 and TRBJ1-1; TRBD1 is a possible D gene (5 bases). The CDR3 is 13 amino acids. Germline V lookup: CDR1 SGHTA, CDR2 FQGNSA. V was pared by 4 bases and J by 6 bases, with 12 bases between. The DNA for the CDR3 is TGTGCCAGCAGCTCAGGCCCAGGGCCTGAAGCTTTCTTT. Its translation: CASSSGPGPEAFF.

Points on this clone: This may be a read error, as it is one base from a much larger clone. Other DNA variants within this sample encode the same CDR3. The rearrangement links TRBV29-1 to TRBJ2-7; D may be TRBD2 (7 bases). Germline V lookup: CDR1 SQVTM, CDR2 ANQGSEA. V was pared by 6 bases and J by 4 bases, with 16 bases between. The CDR3 loop spans 13 amino acids. The CDR3 nucleotides read TGCAGCGTGGGGGGGCAGGGCGTATACGAGCAGTACTTC. Translating gives CSVGGQGVYEQYF.

This chain connects TRBV18 to TRBJ2-7, with 7 nucleotides matching TRBD2. The length of the CDR3 is 13 residues. V lost 6 bases and J lost 0; bases outside the gene matches: 2. Germline V gene sequence: CDR1 KGHSH, CDR2 LQKENI. CDR3 region: CASSTGGSYEQYF. CDR3 bases: TGTGCCAGCTCTACGGGGGGCTCCTACGAGCAGTACTTC.